This TCR beta chain was found in a study of regulatory T cells in long-lasting Graves disease. Study-level points and caveats: TCR diversity in persistent Graves' patients was below that of newly diagnosed ones.

Notes on this clonotype: Its antigen remains unidentified.

Sequencing libraries for TCR beta were prepared with iRepertoire HTBI primers and Arm-PCR of CDR3 regions. One entry per CDR3 protein results from TCRdb running MiXCR on the multiplex PCR reads. The data show 560,000 or so distinct CDR3 sequences, about 16% seen once. Time point given: newly diagnosed GD, antithyroid drugs for less than 3 months. PBMC-extracted RNA yielded the TCR library. The sample was also reused in another study, on T cells in Graves' hyperthyroidism and ophthalmopathy. That investigation notes: First-round RT-PCR with HTBI primers amplified the TCR CDR3 region.

Material: peripheral blood mononuclear cells (PBMCs), obtained at new diagnosis, from a patient treated with antithyroid drugs. This clonotype was sampled from a man aged 18 to 29 with Graves disease.

The CDR3 here is CASNRQGANTGELFF. For the CDR3, the DNA is TGTGCCAGCAATAGACAGGGGGCGAACACCGGGGAGCTGTTTTTT. The V and J genes are TRBV6-1 and TRBJ2-2, with TRBD1 identical over 9 bases. The V segment lost 7 bases and the J segment 0 bases; nucleotides outside the gene matches: 3. This CDR3 is 15 amino acids long. Germline CDR1 is MNHNS and CDR2 is SASEGT.